This T cell receptor (beta chain) was captured in a study of blood T cell repertoires in COVID-19. Study-level background: Sources were T cells, B-cell-depleted T cells, or PBMCs; the material itself was cDNA or gDNA.

The CDR3 sequence is 13 residues long. In germline, CDR1 is LGHDT, CDR2 YNNKEL (reference sequence). V shed 4 bases and J shed 5 bases, with 9 bases lying between them. Per the authors' pipeline: Amplification of reference gene primers was used by the study to estimate nucleated cell counts. Generated by immunoSEQ multiplex PCR, the TCRdb table keeps only in-frame clones and is missing some. V and J calls plus clone size are reproduced from that table; the DNA served to infer D and trimming. Altogether over 300,000 clones are present, more than 80% being singletons, with the ten largest covering around 1.2%.

The sample was peripheral blood. This rearrangement joins TRBV3-1 (or the pseudogene TRBV3-2) to TRBJ2-1; possibly TRBD2 for D (7 bases). The TCR was taken from a man aged 35 to 55 with acute or convalescent COVID-19. The CDR3 reads CASSRGGDNEQFF. CDR3 coding DNA: TGTGCCAGCAGCCGGGGGGGCGACAATGAGCAGTTCTTC.